A selection of T cell receptor beta chains follows, all from one sample in a study of Ad26.COV2.S vaccination and SARS-CoV-2 variants. TCRdb's table, derived via immunoSEQ multiplex PCR, lists solely in-frame clones and lacks some. The sample records about 440,000 clones, roughly 88% being singletons. The material was peripheral blood, obtained in a trial of Ad26.COV2.S vaccine versus placebo. All receptors come from a person aged 18-65 years who received the Ad26.COV2.S COVID-19 vaccine or a placebo. Each CDR3 is given with its conserved first and last residue. The D gene is left open where the match is weak. Clone size appears in some rows only: once, few, many, or a class for an expanded clone.

clone_size: few; v_call: TRBV2; j_call: TRBJ2-2; cdr3_length: 15; d_call: NA; cdr3_nt: TGTGCCAGCAGTGGTTCCCGAGTTAACACCGGGGAGCTGTTTTTT; cdr3_aa: CASSGSRVNTGELFF
clone_size: NA; v_call: TRBV10-3; j_call: TRBJ2-7; cdr3_length: 18; d_call: TRBD2; cdr3_nt: TGTGCCATCAGTGAGTCGAAAGGACTAGCGGGTAATTCCTACGAGCAGTACTTC; cdr3_aa: CAISESKGLAGNSYEQYF
clone_size: NA; v_call: TRBV19; j_call: TRBJ2-7; cdr3_length: 15; d_call: NA; cdr3_nt: TGTGCCAGTAGTCCTCCCGTAGGCCCCAGGGGAGAGCAGTACTTC; cdr3_aa: CASSPPVGPRGEQYF
clone_size: NA; v_call: TRBV4-3; j_call: TRBJ2-1; cdr3_length: 15; d_call: TRBD1; cdr3_nt: TGCACCAGCAGCCACCCGGGACAGGAGACCAATGAGCAGTTCTTC; cdr3_aa: CTSSHPGQETNEQFF
clone_size: NA; v_call: TRBV29-1; j_call: TRBJ2-7; cdr3_length: 13; d_call: NA; cdr3_nt: TGCAGCGTTCGCCAGGGACCTTCCTACGAGCAGTACTTC; cdr3_aa: CSVRQGPSYEQYF
clone_size: NA; v_call: TRBV21-1; j_call: TRBJ2-2; cdr3_length: 21; d_call: NA; cdr3_nt: TGTGCCAGCGGATCTGCCACCCCCCTACTAACCGGGACCCTTAACACCGGGGAGCTGTTTTTT; cdr3_aa: CASGSATPLLTGTLNTGELFF
clone_size: NA; v_call: TRBV5-1; j_call: TRBJ2-2; cdr3_length: 14; d_call: NA; cdr3_nt: TGCGCCAGCAGCTTGGGACAGAACACCGGGGAGCTGTTTTTT; cdr3_aa: CASSLGQNTGELFF
clone_size: NA; v_call: TRBV4-2; j_call: TRBJ1-5; cdr3_length: 15; d_call: NA; cdr3_nt: TGTGCCAGCAGCCAAGATGTGCCCAGCAATCAGCCCCAGCATTTT; cdr3_aa: CASSQDVPSNQPQHF
clone_size: NA; v_call: TRBV13; j_call: TRBJ2-2; cdr3_length: 13; d_call: NA; cdr3_nt: TGTGCCAGCAGCCTAGGTGACACCGGGGAGCTGTTTTTT; cdr3_aa: CASSLGDTGELFF
clone_size: NA; v_call: TRBV9; j_call: TRBJ2-1; cdr3_length: 15; d_call: NA; cdr3_nt: TGTGCCAGCAGCGTAGGAGGTCTGTCCTACAATGAGCAGTTCTTC; cdr3_aa: CASSVGGLSYNEQFF
clone_size: NA; v_call: TRBV24-1; j_call: TRBJ1-2; cdr3_length: 14; d_call: NA; cdr3_nt: TGTGCCACCAGTGATGGGGAGGGCTTCCATGGCTACACCTTC; cdr3_aa: CATSDGEGFHGYTF
clone_size: NA; v_call: TRBV19; j_call: TRBJ2-2; cdr3_length: 13; d_call: NA; cdr3_nt: TGTGCCAGTAGTATAGAGGGGATCGGGGAGCTGTTTTTT; cdr3_aa: CASSIEGIGELFF
clone_size: NA; v_call: TRBV11-2; j_call: TRBJ1-3; cdr3_length: 16; d_call: NA; cdr3_nt: TGTGCCAGCAGCTTAGTACGTGGGGGGCCTGGAAACACCATATATTTT; cdr3_aa: CASSLVRGGPGNTIYF
clone_size: NA; v_call: TRBV7-2; j_call: TRBJ1-6; cdr3_length: 17; d_call: TRBD1; cdr3_nt: TGTGCCAGCAGCTTTGGGACAGGGAGCTCCTATAATTCACCCCTCCACTTT; cdr3_aa: CASSFGTGSSYNSPLHF
clone_size: NA; v_call: TRBV19; j_call: TRBJ2-2; cdr3_length: 21; d_call: TRBD2; cdr3_nt: TGTGCCAGTAGCCCATCCCTAAGCCCCCTACTAGCGGGACCTAACACCGGGGAGCTGTTTTTT; cdr3_aa: CASSPSLSPLLAGPNTGELFF
clone_size: NA; v_call: TRBV10-3; j_call: TRBJ1-6; cdr3_length: 17; d_call: TRBD1; cdr3_nt: TGTGCCATCAGGAAAACGGGACAGGGCATTTATAATTCACCCCTCCACTTT; cdr3_aa: CAIRKTGQGIYNSPLHF
clone_size: few; v_call: TRBV19; j_call: TRBJ2-2; cdr3_length: 12; d_call: NA; cdr3_nt: TGTGCCAGTATCCCAAACACCGGGGAGCTGTTTTTT; cdr3_aa: CASIPNTGELFF
clone_size: NA; v_call: TRBV5-1; j_call: TRBJ2-1; cdr3_length: 16; d_call: TRBD2; cdr3_nt: TGCGCCAGCAGCTTGGTGGCGGGAGTTCAGGACAATGAGCAGTTCTTC; cdr3_aa: CASSLVAGVQDNEQFF
clone_size: NA; v_call: TRBV19; j_call: TRBJ2-6; cdr3_length: 13; d_call: NA; cdr3_nt: TGTGCCAGTAGTATTTCTGGGGCCAACGTCCTGACTTTC; cdr3_aa: CASSISGANVLTF
clone_size: NA; v_call: TRBV30; j_call: TRBJ1-1; cdr3_length: 13; d_call: NA; cdr3_nt: TGTGCCTGGTCCTACACCCGGGACACAGAAGCTTTCTTT; cdr3_aa: CAWSYTRDTEAFF
clone_size: NA; v_call: TRBV7-2; j_call: TRBJ2-7; cdr3_length: 17; d_call: TRBD1; cdr3_nt: TGTGCCAGCAGCTCCGACCCCACAGGGGGCTTCTCCTACGAGCAGTACTTC; cdr3_aa: CASSSDPTGGFSYEQYF
clone_size: NA; v_call: TRBV6-5; j_call: TRBJ1-2; cdr3_length: 13; d_call: NA; cdr3_nt: TGTGCCAGCAGTCCGACACGTAACTATGGCTACACCTTC; cdr3_aa: CASSPTRNYGYTF
clone_size: NA; v_call: TRBV29-1; j_call: TRBJ2-2; cdr3_length: 12; d_call: NA; cdr3_nt: TGCAGCGTTTCAATTAACACCGGGGAGCTGTTTTTT; cdr3_aa: CSVSINTGELFF
clone_size: many; v_call: TRBV2; j_call: TRBJ1-1; cdr3_length: 13; d_call: NA; cdr3_nt: TGTGCCAGCAGTGAGGAGGGGCAGACTCAAGCTTTCTTT; cdr3_aa: CASSEEGQTQAFF
clone_size: NA; v_call: TRBV7-7; j_call: TRBJ2-1; cdr3_length: 17; d_call: TRBD2; cdr3_nt: TGTGCCAGCAGCTTAGAGGGCTTTGCTAGCGGGAGCAATGAGCAGTTCTTC; cdr3_aa: CASSLEGFASGSNEQFF
clone_size: NA; v_call: TRBV6-5; j_call: TRBJ1-6; cdr3_length: 14; d_call: NA; cdr3_nt: TGTGCCATCGGGCTGGGGCAGGGTGGTTCACCCCTCCACTTT; cdr3_aa: CAIGLGQGGSPLHF
clone_size: NA; v_call: TRBV6-4; j_call: TRBJ2-6; cdr3_length: 19; d_call: TRBD1; cdr3_nt: TGTGCCAGCAGCGTCGTACGGGACAGGGGGATCTCTGGGGCCAACGTCCTGACTTTC; cdr3_aa: CASSVVRDRGISGANVLTF
clone_size: NA; v_call: TRBV7-6; j_call: TRBJ2-1; cdr3_length: 16; d_call: TRBD2; cdr3_nt: TGTGCCAGCAGCTTAGGGACTAGCGGGAGGAGGAATGAGCAGTTCTTC; cdr3_aa: CASSLGTSGRRNEQFF
clone_size: once; v_call: TRBV4-2; j_call: TRBJ1-3; cdr3_length: 16; d_call: TRBD1; cdr3_nt: TGTGCCAGCAGCCAATCCGCAGGGGGTACTGGAAACACCATATATTTT; cdr3_aa: CASSQSAGGTGNTIYF
clone_size: NA; v_call: TRBV5-8; j_call: TRBJ1-5; cdr3_length: 15; d_call: NA; cdr3_nt: TGTGCCAGCAGCTCTTTAGACAGATTCAATCAGCCCCAGCATTTT; cdr3_aa: CASSSLDRFNQPQHF
clone_size: NA; v_call: TRBV11-2; j_call: TRBJ2-7; cdr3_length: 14; d_call: NA; cdr3_nt: TGTGCCAGCAGCTGGACCGGGACGGATTACGAGCAGTACTTC; cdr3_aa: CASSWTGTDYEQYF
clone_size: NA; v_call: TRBV24-1; j_call: TRBJ2-3; cdr3_length: 15; d_call: TRBD2; cdr3_nt: TGTGCCACCAGTGATTTCAGCGGGGGGATTTATACGCAGTATTTT; cdr3_aa: CATSDFSGGIYTQYF
clone_size: NA; v_call: TRBV28; j_call: TRBJ1-5; cdr3_length: 16; d_call: NA; cdr3_nt: TGTGCCAGCAGTCCTTCCACGACGCCGGTAGTACGGCCCCAGCATTTT; cdr3_aa: CASSPSTTPVVRPQHF